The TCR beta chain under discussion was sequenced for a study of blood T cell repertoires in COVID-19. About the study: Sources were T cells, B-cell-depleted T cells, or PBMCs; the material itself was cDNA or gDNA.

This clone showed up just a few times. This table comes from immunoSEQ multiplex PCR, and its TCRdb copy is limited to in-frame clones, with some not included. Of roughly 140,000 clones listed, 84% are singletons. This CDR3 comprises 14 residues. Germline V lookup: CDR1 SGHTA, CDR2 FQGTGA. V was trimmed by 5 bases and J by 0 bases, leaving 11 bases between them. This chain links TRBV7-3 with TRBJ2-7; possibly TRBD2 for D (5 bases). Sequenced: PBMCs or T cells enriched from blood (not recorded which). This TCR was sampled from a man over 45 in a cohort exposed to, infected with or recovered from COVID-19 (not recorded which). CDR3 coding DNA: TGTGCCAGCAGCCCCGGAGGACCCTCCTACGAGCAGTACTTC. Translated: CASSPGGPSYEQYF.